Listed below are T cell receptor beta chains from one sample, sequenced in a study of shared clonotypes between healthy human individuals. The assay was immunoSEQ multiplex PCR, and TCRdb's table has in-frame clones only and misses some. The table includes around 2.5 million clones, more than 85% detected once. The sequencing sample was made of naive CD4+ T cells from PBMCs. The receptors were gathered from a man in his late teens or twenties in good health. Some clones in this sample may be carry-over from other donors' samples. CDR3s include the opening cysteine and the closing phenylalanine or tryptophan. D genes are given only for firm matches. The size entry is marked missing in some rows and otherwise reads once, few, many or a size class.

CDR3 protein: CASSALGSGNTGELFF
CDR3 DNA: TGTGCCAGCAGTGCCTTAGGTAGCGGGAACACCGGGGAGCTGTTTTTT
J gene: TRBJ2-2
D gene: -
V gene: TRBV6-1
clone size: -

CDR3 protein: CASSIQWGELFF
CDR3 DNA: TGTGCCAGTAGTATACAGTGGGGGGAGCTGTTTTTT
J gene: TRBJ2-2
D gene: -
V gene: TRBV19
clone size: -

CDR3 protein: CASSLSLGTGYYTF
CDR3 DNA: TGTGCCAGCAGTTTGAGCCTCGGGACCGGTTACTACACCTTC
J gene: TRBJ1-2
D gene: -
V gene: TRBV28
clone size: -

CDR3 protein: CASSLTRERGEQYF
CDR3 DNA: TGTGCCAGCAGCTTAACGCGGGAGCGAGGCGAGCAGTACTTC
J gene: TRBJ2-7
D gene: TRBD2
V gene: TRBV7-3
clone size: -

CDR3 protein: CASSWDSPYGYTF
CDR3 DNA: TGTGCCAGCAGTTGGGACAGCCCCTATGGCTACACCTTC
J gene: TRBJ1-2
D gene: TRBD1
V gene: TRBV28
clone size: -

CDR3 protein: CASSLVTAATTGELFF
CDR3 DNA: TGTGCCAGCAGCTTAGTGACGGCAGCGACCACCGGGGAGCTGTTTTTT
J gene: TRBJ2-2
D gene: -
V gene: TRBV7-2
clone size: -

CDR3 protein: CATQSWEIFYGYTF
CDR3 DNA: TGTGCCACCCAAAGCTGGGAAATTTTCTATGGCTACACCTTC
J gene: TRBJ1-2
D gene: -
V gene: TRBV28
clone size: -

CDR3 protein: CASRGGRKQFF
CDR3 DNA: TGTGCCAGCAGGGGCGGGAGGAAGCAGTTCTTC
J gene: TRBJ2-1
D gene: TRBD2
V gene: TRBV2
clone size: -

CDR3 protein: CASSLAGAGRNQPQHF
CDR3 DNA: TGTGCCAGCAGCTTAGCAGGGGCAGGACGCAATCAGCCCCAGCATTTT
J gene: TRBJ1-5
D gene: -
V gene: TRBV7-9
clone size: -

CDR3 protein: CASGAYTGQPQHF
CDR3 DNA: TGTGCCAGCGGAGCTTACACGGGGCAGCCCCAGCATTTT
J gene: TRBJ1-5
D gene: -
V gene: TRBV2
clone size: few

CDR3 protein: CAWSWGNQPQHF
CDR3 DNA: TGTGCCTGGAGTTGGGGGAATCAGCCCCAGCATTTT
J gene: TRBJ1-5
D gene: -
V gene: TRBV30
clone size: -

CDR3 protein: CASSLSGATTNEKLFF
CDR3 DNA: TGTGCCAGCAGCTTATCCGGGGCGACAACTAATGAAAAACTGTTTTTT
J gene: TRBJ1-4
D gene: -
V gene: TRBV7-9
clone size: -

CDR3 protein: CASSLWSNRGELFF
CDR3 DNA: TGTGCCAGCAGTTTATGGTCCAACCGGGGGGAGCTGTTTTTT
J gene: TRBJ2-2
D gene: -
V gene: TRBV28
clone size: -

CDR3 protein: CASSSHLGGKRDYYEQYF
CDR3 DNA: TGTGCCAGCAGCTCACATTTGGGAGGGAAGCGGGACTACTACGAGCAGTACTTC
J gene: TRBJ2-7
D gene: TRBD2
V gene: TRBV7-9
clone size: -

CDR3 protein: CASSKGGTDIQYF
CDR3 DNA: TGTGCCAGCAGCAAAGGGGGGACAGACATTCAGTACTTC
J gene: TRBJ2-4
D gene: -
V gene: TRBV9
clone size: -

CDR3 protein: CASSGRRYSNQPQHF
CDR3 DNA: TGTGCCAGCAGTGGAAGACGGTATAGCAATCAGCCCCAGCATTTT
J gene: TRBJ1-5
D gene: -
V gene: TRBV28
clone size: -

CDR3 protein: CASSQDPLRDRGDTQYF
CDR3 DNA: TGTGCCAGCAGCCAAGATCCTTTGCGGGACAGAGGAGATACGCAGTATTTT
J gene: TRBJ2-3
D gene: -
V gene: TRBV4-2
clone size: -

CDR3 protein: CASSSLGGLQQSGNTQYF
CDR3 DNA: TGTGCCAGCAGCTCCCTCGGGGGACTACAGCAGAGCGGTAATACGCAGTATTTT
J gene: TRBJ2-3
D gene: TRBD2
V gene: TRBV7-6
clone size: once

CDR3 protein: CASSTAVTDTQYF
CDR3 DNA: TGTGCCAGTAGTACCGCCGTAACAGATACGCAGTATTTT
J gene: TRBJ2-3
D gene: -
V gene: TRBV19
clone size: -

CDR3 protein: CASSLAVPGAYEQYF
CDR3 DNA: TGCGCCAGCAGCTTGGCCGTTCCAGGGGCCTACGAGCAGTACTTC
J gene: TRBJ2-7
D gene: -
V gene: TRBV5-1
clone size: -

CDR3 protein: CASRRGRETQYF
CDR3 DNA: TGTGCCAGCAGGAGGGGGCGGGAGACCCAGTACTTC
J gene: TRBJ2-5
D gene: TRBD1
V gene: TRBV2
clone size: -

CDR3 protein: CASSVGGRNTGELFF
CDR3 DNA: TGTGCCAGCAGCGTAGGCGGGCGGAACACCGGGGAGCTGTTTTTT
J gene: TRBJ2-2
D gene: -
V gene: TRBV9
clone size: once

CDR3 protein: CASSYWGGKTKNIQYF
CDR3 DNA: TGTGCCAGCAGTTACTGGGGGGGGAAGACCAAAAACATTCAGTACTTC
J gene: TRBJ2-4
D gene: TRBD2
V gene: TRBV2
clone size: -

CDR3 protein: CASSLGGTNGNTIYF
CDR3 DNA: TGTGCCAGCAGCTTGGGGGGGACAAACGGAAACACCATATATTTT
J gene: TRBJ1-3
D gene: -
V gene: TRBV5-4
clone size: -

CDR3 protein: CASSQDPGQGRHEQFF
CDR3 DNA: TGTGCCAGCAGCCAAGATCCCGGACAGGGGCGCCATGAGCAGTTCTTC
J gene: TRBJ2-1
D gene: TRBD1
V gene: TRBV14
clone size: -

CDR3 protein: CASSYSTGKETQYF
CDR3 DNA: TGTGCCAGCAGTTACTCGACAGGGAAAGAGACCCAGTACTTC
J gene: TRBJ2-5
D gene: TRBD1
V gene: TRBV6-5
clone size: -

CDR3 protein: CASSLTGTPSAYEQYF
CDR3 DNA: TGTGCCAGCAGCCTAACCGGGACCCCCTCAGCTTACGAGCAGTACTTC
J gene: TRBJ2-7
D gene: -
V gene: TRBV9
clone size: -

CDR3 protein: CASSPPGQGRTGELFF
CDR3 DNA: TGTGCCAGCAGCCCGCCGGGACAGGGGCGCACCGGGGAGCTGTTTTTT
J gene: TRBJ2-2
D gene: TRBD1
V gene: TRBV7-3
clone size: -

CDR3 protein: CASSRGSYGYTF
CDR3 DNA: TGTGCCAGTAGTAGGGGCTCCTATGGCTACACCTTC
J gene: TRBJ1-2
D gene: -
V gene: TRBV19
clone size: -

CDR3 protein: CASSLLLGLNTGELFF
CDR3 DNA: TGTGCCAGCAGTTTACTATTGGGCTTGAACACCGGGGAGCTGTTTTTT
J gene: TRBJ2-2
D gene: -
V gene: TRBV27
clone size: -

CDR3 protein: CASSLGSSNQPQHF
CDR3 DNA: TGTGCCAGCAGCCTCGGGTCTAGCAATCAGCCCCAGCATTTT
J gene: TRBJ1-5
D gene: -
V gene: TRBV9
clone size: -

CDR3 protein: CASQTSGSRGTGELFF
CDR3 DNA: TGTGCCAGCCAGACTAGCGGCAGCCGGGGCACCGGGGAGCTGTTTTTT
J gene: TRBJ2-2
D gene: TRBD2
V gene: TRBV6-6
clone size: -

CDR3 protein: CASSFVRGQPQHF
CDR3 DNA: TGTGCCAGCAGTTTTGTCCGGGGTCAGCCCCAGCATTTT
J gene: TRBJ1-5
D gene: -
V gene: TRBV27
clone size: -

CDR3 protein: CASSSSSGVLTEAFF
CDR3 DNA: TGTGCCAGCAGTTCCTCGTCGGGGGTGTTGACTGAAGCTTTCTTT
J gene: TRBJ1-1
D gene: -
V gene: TRBV28
clone size: -

CDR3 protein: CASSPTGAENTEAFF
CDR3 DNA: TGTGCCAGCTCACCTACAGGCGCCGAAAACACTGAAGCTTTCTTT
J gene: TRBJ1-1
D gene: -
V gene: TRBV18
clone size: -

CDR3 protein: CASSLSLAGGRQETQYF
CDR3 DNA: TGTGCCAGCAGTTTATCCCTCGCGGGAGGCCGTCAAGAGACCCAGTACTTC
J gene: TRBJ2-5
D gene: TRBD2
V gene: TRBV27
clone size: -

CDR3 protein: CAWTTNSNQPQHF
CDR3 DNA: TGTGCCTGGACAACGAATAGCAATCAGCCCCAGCATTTT
J gene: TRBJ1-5
D gene: -
V gene: TRBV30
clone size: few

CDR3 protein: CASSREAGNQPQHF
CDR3 DNA: TGTGCCAGCAGTCGGGAGGCGGGCAATCAGCCCCAGCATTTT
J gene: TRBJ1-5
D gene: -
V gene: TRBV6-4
clone size: -

CDR3 protein: CASSVGPRGFQYF
CDR3 DNA: TGTGCCAGCAGCGTAGGGCCGCGCGGCTTTCAGTACTTC
J gene: TRBJ2-7
D gene: -
V gene: TRBV9
clone size: -

CDR3 protein: CASSSQVVATQAFF
CDR3 DNA: TGTGCCAGTAGTTCGCAGGTTGTGGCGACCCAAGCTTTCTTT
J gene: TRBJ1-1
D gene: -
V gene: TRBV19
clone size: few

CDR3 protein: CATSRQLSGANVLTF
CDR3 DNA: TGTGCCACCAGCAGACAACTCTCTGGGGCCAACGTCCTGACTTTC
J gene: TRBJ2-6
D gene: -
V gene: TRBV15
clone size: -

CDR3 protein: CASSGLGVSYGYTF
CDR3 DNA: TGTGCCAGCAGCGGGCTTGGAGTTTCCTATGGCTACACCTTC
J gene: TRBJ1-2
D gene: -
V gene: TRBV9
clone size: -

CDR3 protein: CASSPLSGTSSREQFF
CDR3 DNA: TGTGCCAGCAGCCCCCTTTCCGGGACTAGTTCCCGCGAGCAGTTCTTC
J gene: TRBJ2-1
D gene: TRBD2
V gene: TRBV9
clone size: -

CDR3 protein: CASNPGLAGSSADTQYF
CDR3 DNA: TGTGCCAGCAACCCGGGACTAGCGGGAAGTAGCGCAGATACGCAGTATTTT
J gene: TRBJ2-3
D gene: TRBD2
V gene: TRBV5-8
clone size: -

CDR3 protein: CASSSGQGSEAFF
CDR3 DNA: TGTGCCAGCAGCTCGGGACAGGGGTCTGAAGCTTTCTTT
J gene: TRBJ1-1
D gene: TRBD1
V gene: TRBV9
clone size: few

CDR3 protein: CASSLIGQVYEQYF
CDR3 DNA: TGTGCCAGCAGCTTAATCGGACAGGTCTACGAGCAGTACTTC
J gene: TRBJ2-7
D gene: TRBD1
V gene: TRBV7-2
clone size: -

CDR3 protein: CASSQNTGTSGLQETQYF
CDR3 DNA: TGCGCCAGCAGCCAAAATACGGGGACTAGCGGGCTCCAAGAGACCCAGTACTTC
J gene: TRBJ2-5
D gene: TRBD2
V gene: TRBV4-3
clone size: -

CDR3 protein: CASRAAGPSTDTQYF
CDR3 DNA: TGTGCCAGCAGGGCGGCAGGGCCTAGCACAGATACGCAGTATTTT
J gene: TRBJ2-3
D gene: -
V gene: TRBV28
clone size: -

CDR3 protein: CASSQLNPWGLSYNEQFF
CDR3 DNA: TGTGCCAGCAGCCAACTGAACCCGTGGGGGCTCTCCTACAATGAGCAGTTCTTC
J gene: TRBJ2-1
D gene: -
V gene: TRBV7-6
clone size: -

CDR3 protein: CASSLLARRSEQYF
CDR3 DNA: TGTGCCAGCAGTTTATTAGCGAGGAGAAGCGAGCAGTACTTC
J gene: TRBJ2-7
D gene: -
V gene: TRBV28
clone size: -

CDR3 protein: CASSYSGGHEQYF
CDR3 DNA: TGTGCCAGCAGCTATTCAGGTGGCCACGAGCAGTACTTC
J gene: TRBJ2-7
D gene: -
V gene: TRBV5-4
clone size: -

CDR3 protein: CASSHRDRGPNEQFF
CDR3 DNA: TGCGCCAGCAGCCACCGGGACAGGGGGCCCAATGAGCAGTTCTTC
J gene: TRBJ2-1
D gene: TRBD1
V gene: TRBV4-1
clone size: -